The clone carrying this TCR beta chain was observed many times. Its matching antigen is unknown. Per the germline V gene, CDR1 is SGHTA and CDR2 is FQGNSA. The V segment lost 5 bases and the J segment 0 bases; nucleotides outside the gene matches: 7. This CDR3 spans 18 amino acids. The TCR beta CDR3 regions underwent amplification using RNA transcripts as the source. In the first-round RT-PCR of the TCR CDR3, the HTBI primer set was used. In TCRdb, the multiplex PCR reads were re-called with MiXCR into one record per CDR3 protein. The sample lists 350,000 or so distinct CDR3 sequences, about a sixth seen once, with almost 35% in the top ten. Hyperthyroidism was newly diagnosed in patients aged 18 to 65 (duration under 2 months). This sample stems from a study of T cells in Graves' hyperthyroidism and ophthalmopathy. The study's findings and limits: A median roughly six months before onset, the model predicted ophthalmopathy. Among clonotypes expanded in thyroid above 0.001, most were also found in blood.

The specimen was blood. V is TRBV7-2 and J is TRBJ2-1; 13 bases are shared with TRBD2. The source of this sequence is a woman aged 30 to 39 with Graves' hyperthyroidism that later progressed to Graves' ophthalmopathy. CDR3 residues: CASSGMGLAGFSYNEQFF. The CDR3 DNA follows: TGTGCCAGCAGCGGAATGGGACTAGCGGGATTCTCCTACAATGAGCAGTTCTTC.